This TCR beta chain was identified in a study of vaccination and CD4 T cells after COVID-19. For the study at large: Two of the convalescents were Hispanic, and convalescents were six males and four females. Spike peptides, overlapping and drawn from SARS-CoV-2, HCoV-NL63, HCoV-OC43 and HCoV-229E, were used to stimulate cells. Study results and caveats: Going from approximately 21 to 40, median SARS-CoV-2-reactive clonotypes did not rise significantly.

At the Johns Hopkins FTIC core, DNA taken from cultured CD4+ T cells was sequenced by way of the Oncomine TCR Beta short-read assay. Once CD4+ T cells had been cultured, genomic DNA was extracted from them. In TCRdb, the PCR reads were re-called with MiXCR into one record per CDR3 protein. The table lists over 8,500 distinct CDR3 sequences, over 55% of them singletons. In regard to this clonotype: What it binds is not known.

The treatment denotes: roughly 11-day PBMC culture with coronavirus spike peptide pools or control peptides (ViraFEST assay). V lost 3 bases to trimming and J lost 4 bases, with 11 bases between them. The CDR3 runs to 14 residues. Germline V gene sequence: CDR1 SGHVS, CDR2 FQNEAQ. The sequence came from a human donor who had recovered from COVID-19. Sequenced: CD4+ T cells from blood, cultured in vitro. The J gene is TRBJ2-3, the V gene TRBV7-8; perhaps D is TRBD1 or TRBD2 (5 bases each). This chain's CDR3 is CASSLGEVADTQYF. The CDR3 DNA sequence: TGTGCCAGCAGCTTGGGGGAAGTCGCAGATACGCAGTATTTT.